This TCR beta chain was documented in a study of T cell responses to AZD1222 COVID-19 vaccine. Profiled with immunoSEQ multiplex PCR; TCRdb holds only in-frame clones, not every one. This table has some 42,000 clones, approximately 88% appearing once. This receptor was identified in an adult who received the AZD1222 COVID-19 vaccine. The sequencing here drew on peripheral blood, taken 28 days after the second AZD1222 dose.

CDR3 coding DNA: TGTGCCAGCAGTCAGAACCCCCCAGGGAGAGCTGAAGCTTTCTTT. As protein: CASSQNPPGRAEAFF. J is TRBJ1-1 and V is TRBV6-2 or TRBV6-3, with TRBD1 as a possible D gene (5 bases). Germline V gives CDR1 MNHEY, CDR2 SVGEGT. Trimming took off 5 bases at V and 6 bases at J, with 19 bases between the two ends. The CDR3 spans 15 residues.